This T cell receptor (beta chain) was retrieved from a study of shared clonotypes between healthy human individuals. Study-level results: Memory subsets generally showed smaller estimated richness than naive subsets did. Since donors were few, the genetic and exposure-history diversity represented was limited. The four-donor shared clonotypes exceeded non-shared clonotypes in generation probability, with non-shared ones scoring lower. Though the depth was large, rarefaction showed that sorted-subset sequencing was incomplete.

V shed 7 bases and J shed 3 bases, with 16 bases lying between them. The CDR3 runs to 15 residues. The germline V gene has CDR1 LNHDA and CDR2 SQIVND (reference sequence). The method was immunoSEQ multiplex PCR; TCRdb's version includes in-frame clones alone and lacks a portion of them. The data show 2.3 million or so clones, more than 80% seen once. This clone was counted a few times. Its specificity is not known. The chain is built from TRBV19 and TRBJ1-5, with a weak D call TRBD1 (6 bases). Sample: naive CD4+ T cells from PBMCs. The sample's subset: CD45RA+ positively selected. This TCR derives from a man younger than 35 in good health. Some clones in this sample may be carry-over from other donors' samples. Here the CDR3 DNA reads TGTGCCAGTACTCAACAGGGTGCGGACAATCAGCCCCAGCATTTT. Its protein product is CASTQQGADNQPQHF.